Sequencing of this T cell receptor beta chain was carried out in a study of identical twins. A universal primer binding site was introduced by template switching. The final cDNA contained unique molecular identifiers. One entry per CDR3 protein, called by TCRdb with MiXCR from the 5' RACE reads. The sample includes around 250,000 distinct CDR3 sequences, approximately 7% of them seen just once. Germline V gives CDR1 SGHRS, CDR2 YFSETQ. Trimming shortened V by 3 bases and J by 1 base, and 7 bases separated the two germline ends. The CDR3 is 13 amino acids. The table lists this clonotype with many counts. The data also belong to a second study, concerning yellow fever vaccine responses in identical twins.

The sample was memory (CD45RO+) T cells sorted from blood. The source is a woman under 30 in good health. V usage is TRBV5-1 and J usage is TRBJ1-1, with TRBD1 as a possible D gene (6 bases). CDR3 coding DNA: TGCGCCAGCAGCTGGGGACAGAACACTGAAGCTTTCTTT. Its protein is CASSWGQNTEAFF.